This paragraph covers one T cell receptor (beta chain) sequence. The entry originates in a study of technical replicates of blood from several donors. Clones were read by immunoSEQ multiplex PCR, and TCRdb kept only the in-frame ones, dropping some. Seen here are 65,000 to 90,000 clones, over 90% observed once, and the top ten hold 0.39%. Trimming stripped 0 bases from V and 7 bases from J, with 12 bases between. This CDR3 spans 14 amino acids. Germline lookup yields CDR1 ENHRY and CDR2 SYGVKD. Specimen: T cells isolated from PBMCs. J is TRBJ1-2 and V is TRBV10-3; no definite D call. The source is a human donor in good health. The DNA for the CDR3 is TGTGCCATCAGTGAGTCCCAGGAGGCGGCTGGCTACACCTTC. It encodes CAISESQEAAGYTF.